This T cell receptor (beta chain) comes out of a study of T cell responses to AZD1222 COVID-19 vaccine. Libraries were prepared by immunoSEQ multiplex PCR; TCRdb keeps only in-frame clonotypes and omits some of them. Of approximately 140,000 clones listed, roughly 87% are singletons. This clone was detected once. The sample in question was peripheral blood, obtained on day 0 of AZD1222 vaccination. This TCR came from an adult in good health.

The CDR3 protein is CASSQDNGSPLHF. CDR3 nucleotides: TGTGCCAGCAGCCAAGATAATGGGTCACCCCTCCACTTT. V gene TRBV3-1 (or the pseudogene TRBV3-2) combines with J gene TRBJ1-6; D not resolved. Germline assignment: CDR1 LGHDT and CDR2 YNNKEL (reference sequence). V was trimmed by 0 bases and J by 10 bases, leaving 7 bases between them. CDR3 size: 13 residues.